This TCR beta chain was identified during a study of post-analysis software for immune sequencing data (dated by TCRdb to about 2015). A note on the overall study: Recorded disease courses included relapsing-remitting, secondary progressive and progressive-relapsing multiple sclerosis, with some patients lacking subtype annotation. The patient repertoires were compared against roughly 12 previously published healthy control repertoires obtained from donors aged about 6 to 28 years. A subset of samples was prepared in parallel using single-end sample barcoding, then pooled and co-amplified after Illumina adapter ligation.

Of note for this clonotype: This receptor's antigen is unknown. No qualities accompany the bases; no much larger clone lies one base away.

Paper-wide results and their limitations: The multiple sclerosis patient group was slightly younger than the control group. Roughly 5 TRBV segments, including TRBV5-6, TRBV5-1 and TRBV20-1, were significantly more frequent in patients than controls. Direct clustering with F measure revealed strong co-clustering of samples prepared in the same batch, which led to a batch-effect correction. Normalized Chao1 diversity was significantly lower in multiple sclerosis patients than controls, suggesting substantial peripheral T-cell clonal expansion.

To demonstrate the VDJtools post-analysis software, TCR beta repertoires were profiled from the peripheral blood of about a dozen young patients with multiple sclerosis. The multiple sclerosis patients were children and adolescents ranging in age from about 6 to 16 years. After removal of 6 bases from V and 8 bases from J, the junction retains 19 bases not matched to a gene. The CDR1 and CDR2 encoded by the germline V gene are MNHEY and SVGAGI. Inclusive of the bounding cysteine and phenylalanine, the CDR3 is 16 residues long. The kept DNA is CDR3 alone, 48 bases in frame from the first base. Receptors were amplified or captured by PCR. TCRdb lists the instrument as Illumina HiSeq 2500. To reduce PCR and sequencing biases, unique molecular identifiers were built into the TCR beta cDNA libraries. Every 1 to 10 million input T cells yielded roughly 0.5 million cDNA molecules, meaning each molecule approximated one T cell. The same protocol used for the earlier healthy control dataset was applied to prepare and sequence the patient libraries. Samples belonging to the same batch were prepared together, multiplexed and sequenced on a shared HiSeq lane. Per the source publication's procedure: MIGEC handled the raw barcoded reads, throwing out single-read molecular identifier groups before consensus assembly and CDR3 extraction. Clonotype tables were post-analysed with VDJtools, normalizing diversity by down-sampling all datasets to the smallest sample size. To correct batch-related cross-sample contamination, repertoire overlap clustering matched CDR3 amino acid sequences but not nucleotide sequences. TCRdb reprocessing: public reads trimmed at Q25 with fastp, clones called with MiXCR, in-frame beta chains kept. Here each entry gathers all rows of one CDR3 protein and keeps the most common genes and DNA. In this record, the V and J calls reflect TCRdb's handling and not the investigators' own analysis. Recorded for this sample are roughly 400,000 distinct CDR3 sequences; roughly 38% of them occurred a single time. Less than 10% of the sample lies in the top ten.

The TCR sequence derives from a girl aged 2 to 9 with multiple sclerosis. The sequence joins TRBV6-5 to TRBJ2-7; TRBD2 lines up with 7 middle nucleotides. Sequencing was performed on blood. The sequence in DNA is TGTGCCAGCAGCAACCCGACTAGCCTGAGCTTGGGGAAGCAGTACTTC. The translation is CASSNPTSLSLGKQYF.